The present T cell receptor (beta chain) was sequenced within a study of cytomegalovirus exposure and HLA in healthy donors. 13 Jbeta primers and 60 Vbeta primers were used for the PCR. Profiled with immunoSEQ multiplex PCR; TCRdb holds only in-frame clones, not every one. The table includes 150,000 to 200,000 clones, roughly four fifths detected once. CDR1 SGHRS and CDR2 YFSETQ come from the germline V gene. This CDR3 comprises 12 residues. With 4 bases clipped from V and 5 bases from J, the junction kept 1 base outside the gene matches. Overall study results and limits: According to a later analysis, donors in an Asian-associated ancestry cluster reportedly had fewer N-insertions than the approximately 620-donor mean. When the data were analyzed later, several of the most significant clusters appeared to be linked to common viral pathogens.

Notes on this clone: The antigen is not known.

This TCR came from a woman in her late teens or twenties in good health and CMV-seronegative. Sequences were obtained from PBMCs. V usage is TRBV5-1 and J usage is TRBJ2-7; 9 positions match TRBD1. DNA for the CDR3: TGCGCCAGCAGCGGACAGGGGAACGAGCAGTACTTC. Translation gives CASSGQGNEQYF.